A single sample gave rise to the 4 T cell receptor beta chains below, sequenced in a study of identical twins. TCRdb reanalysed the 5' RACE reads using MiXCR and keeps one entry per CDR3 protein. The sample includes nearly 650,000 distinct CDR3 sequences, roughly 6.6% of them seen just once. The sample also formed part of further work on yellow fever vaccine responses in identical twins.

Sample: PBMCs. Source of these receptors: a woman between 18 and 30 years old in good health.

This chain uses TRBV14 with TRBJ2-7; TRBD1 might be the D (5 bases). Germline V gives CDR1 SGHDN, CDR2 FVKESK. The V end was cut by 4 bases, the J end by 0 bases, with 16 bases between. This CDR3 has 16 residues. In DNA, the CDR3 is TGTGCCAGCAGCCGACAGACTGGGCCGAGCTCCTACGAGCAGTACTTC. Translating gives CASSRQTGPSSYEQYF.

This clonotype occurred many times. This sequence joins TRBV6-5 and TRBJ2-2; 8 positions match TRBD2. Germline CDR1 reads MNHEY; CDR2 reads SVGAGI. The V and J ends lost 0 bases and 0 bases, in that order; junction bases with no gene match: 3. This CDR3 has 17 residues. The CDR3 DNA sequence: TGTGCCAGCAGTTACTCTGATAGCGGGGCGAACACCGGGGAGCTGTTTTTT. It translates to CASSYSDSGANTGELFF.

In DNA form, the CDR3 reads TGTGCCAGCAGCACGCGGACAGGGTTTGGCAATCAGCCCCAGCATTTT. Residues: CASSTRTGFGNQPQHF. The chain employs TRBV7-7 and TRBJ1-5; 8 bases are a match to TRBD1. The V and J ends lost 5 bases and 2 bases, in that order; junction bases with no gene match: 8. The CDR3 contains 16 residues. Per the germline V gene, CDR1 is SSHAT and CDR2 is FNYEAQ (reference sequence).

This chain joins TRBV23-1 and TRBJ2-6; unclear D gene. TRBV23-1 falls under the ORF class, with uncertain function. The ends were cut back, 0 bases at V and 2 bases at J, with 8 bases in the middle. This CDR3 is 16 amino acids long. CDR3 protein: CASSQSSVPGANVLTF. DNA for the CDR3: TGCGCCAGCAGTCAATCTTCCGTTCCTGGGGCCAACGTCCTGACTTTC.